What follows are 17 T cell receptor beta chains derived from one specimen sequenced in a study of blood T cell repertoires in COVID-19. The protocol was immunoSEQ multiplex PCR, while the TCRdb copy is restricted to in-frame clones and leaves out a portion. The table lists roughly 200,000 clones, approximately 87% of them singletons, with 0.7% to 0.9% in the top ten. Source material: peripheral blood. The receptors derive from a woman in her late teens or twenties who had recovered from COVID-19.

The CDR3 bases are TGTGCCCGCCTCCGGATGGGGGCCCCTGACTATGGCTACACCTTC. Encoded protein: CARLRMGAPDYGYTF. This chain connects TRBV6-4 to TRBJ1-2, with D maybe TRBD1 (6 bases). With 11 bases removed from V and 3 bases from J, the gap between germline ends came to 22 bases. The CDR3 covers 15 residues. CDR1 is MRHNA and CDR2 is SNTAGT in the germline V gene.

This chain joins TRBV11-2 and TRBJ2-1; possibly TRBD2 for D (6 bases). Trimming pared 1 base from V and 2 bases from J, leaving 18 bases between. This CDR3 is built from 18 residues. Germline V gives CDR1 SGHAT, CDR2 FQNNGV. CDR3 sequence reads: CASSLASPGGYPYNEQFF. The CDR3 nucleotides read TGTGCCAGCAGCTTAGCCAGCCCCGGGGGTTATCCCTACAATGAGCAGTTCTTC.

The chain uses TRBV6-2 or TRBV6-3 and TRBJ1-1; 7 bases agree with TRBD1. V lost 6 bases and J lost 1; bases outside the gene matches: 8. Germline V lookup: CDR1 MNHEY, CDR2 SVGEGT. CDR3 length equals 15 residues. The CDR3 loop reads CASSPMGQKNTEAFF. The CDR3 DNA reads TGTGCCAGCAGCCCTATGGGACAGAAGAACACTGAAGCTTTCTTT.

In its sample, this clone was seen once. V and J are TRBV5-4 and TRBJ2-5; D possibly corresponds to TRBD1 (5 bases). This CDR3 contains 14 residues. Germline V CDR1 and CDR2: SGHNT, YYREEE (reference sequence). V lost 5 bases and J 4 bases, leaving 15 bases between the germline ends. DNA for the CDR3: TGTGCCAGCAGACCAGACAGCTTTCGAGAGACCCAGTACTTC. Translation: CASRPDSFRETQYF.

This chain links TRBV24-1 with TRBJ2-6, with 9 bases that match TRBD1. V lost 4 bases and J lost 0; bases outside the gene matches: 6. Germline V gene lookup returns CDR1 KGHDR and CDR2 SFDVKD. The CDR3 runs 18 residues. CDR3 sequence reads: CATSDQQGANSGANVLTF. The CDR3 coding sequence is TGTGCCACCAGTGACCAACAGGGGGCTAACTCTGGGGCCAACGTCCTGACTTTC.

The rearrangement uses TRBV19 and TRBJ1-4, with D possibly matching TRBD1 (6 bases). The V gene lost 3 bases and the J gene lost 7 bases, with 15 bases spanning the gap. The CDR3 has 15 residues. Germline V CDR1 and CDR2: LNHDA, SQIVND (reference sequence). The CDR3 spells CASSMVQGRGEKLFF. DNA of the CDR3: TGTGCCAGTAGTATGGTACAGGGACGGGGTGAAAAACTGTTTTTT.

This clone was detected a few times. This rearrangement joins TRBV29-1 to TRBJ2-7; no definite D call. Germline V gene sequence: CDR1 SQVTM, CDR2 ANQGSEA. V was pared by 7 bases and J by 3 bases, with 7 bases between. This CDR3 region has 10 residues. The DNA of the CDR3 is TGCAGCGGGTCAGGCTACGAGCAGTACGTC. Residues: CSGSGYEQYV.

V usage is TRBV9 and J usage is TRBJ2-5, with D tentatively TRBD2 (6 bases). The CDR3 contains 14 residues. Between the trimmed V and J ends, which lost 4 bases and 2 bases, there was a span of 12 bases. Per the germline V gene, CDR1 is SGDLS and CDR2 is YYNGEE. CDR3 protein: CASSRPGRQETQYF. In nucleotides, the CDR3 is TGTGCCAGCAGCCGACCCGGGAGACAAGAGACCCAGTACTTC.

This clone was seen once. The J gene is TRBJ2-3, the V gene TRBV2; 10 bases line up with TRBD2. CDR1 is SNHLY and CDR2 is FYNNEI in the germline V gene. The CDR3 contains 16 residues. Trimming removed 2 bases from V and 2 bases from J; junction bases left unmatched: 4. For the CDR3, the DNA is TGTGCCAGCAGTGAACGACTAGCGGGCCCCACAGATACGCAGTATTTT. Its protein is CASSERLAGPTDTQYF.

The rearrangement uses TRBV3-1 (or the pseudogene TRBV3-2) and TRBJ1-5, with D possibly being TRBD1 (5 bases). Germline V gene lookup returns CDR1 LGHDT and CDR2 YNNKEL (reference sequence). V was trimmed by 4 bases and J by 8 bases, leaving 9 bases between them. The CDR3 sequence is 12 residues long. CDR3 sequence: CASSRLGEPQHF. CDR3 bases: TGTGCCAGCAGCCGCCTAGGGGAGCCCCAGCATTTT.

This chain's CDR3 is CATSDRKDREGYGYTF. The CDR3 region has the DNA TGTGCCACCAGTGATCGGAAGGACAGGGAAGGCTATGGCTACACCTTC. The chain is built from TRBV24-1 and TRBJ1-2; 8 nucleotides match TRBD1. CDR3 length: 16 amino acids. The germline V gene encodes CDR1 KGHDR and CDR2 SFDVKD. V lost 3 bases to trimming and J lost 4 bases; unmatched junction nucleotides: 9.

The chain is built from TRBV6-4 and TRBJ2-3, with TRBD1 as a possible D gene (5 bases). The germline V gene has CDR1 MRHNA and CDR2 SNTAGT. CDR3 size: 13 residues. Trimming removed 5 bases at V and 3 bases at J, with 9 bases between. The CDR3 region has the DNA TGTGCCAGCAGTCCGACAGAAACAGATACGCAGTATTTT. Protein: CASSPTETDTQYF.

V is TRBV24-1 and J is TRBJ2-1, with TRBD1 identical over 9 bases. V lost 5 bases to trimming and J lost 6 bases; unmatched junction nucleotides: 7. The length of the CDR3 is 15 residues. From germline, CDR1 is KGHDR and CDR2 SFDVKD. For the CDR3, the DNA is TGTGCCACCAGTGTGGGGGACAGGGACATCAATGAGCAGTTCTTC. This translates into CATSVGDRDINEQFF.

Turning to this clone: In the same sample, other DNA sequences code for this CDR3. The chain uses TRBV27 and TRBJ2-1; TRBD2 matches at 8 bases. The CDR3 has 14 amino acids. V dropped 4 bases and J dropped 3; count of bases not matched to a gene: 2. CDR1 and CDR2 from the germline V gene are MNHEY and SMNVEV (reference sequence). The CDR3 bases are TGTGCCAGCAGTTCCGGGACTAGCTACAATGAGCAGTTCTTC. Its translation is CASSSGTSYNEQFF.

The chain has TRBV6-5 and TRBJ1-5; the match to TRBD1 covers 7 bases. Germline V gene lookup returns CDR1 MNHEY and CDR2 SVGAGI. Trimming cost V 3 bases and J 6 bases; bases outside gene matches: 5. This CDR3 region has 14 residues. CDR3 amino acids: CASSYSTGVQPQHF. For the CDR3, the DNA is TGTGCCAGCAGTTATTCCACAGGGGTTCAGCCCCAGCATTTT.

The chain carries TRBV15 and TRBJ1-1; maybe TRBD1 (5 bases). Trimming cost V 1 base and J 5 bases, with 14 bases left between them. The CDR3 sequence is 15 residues long. The germline gives CDR1 LNHNV, CDR2 YYDKDF (reference sequence). Written as DNA, the CDR3 is TGTGCCACCAGCAGAGGGGACTCCGGTGGGACTGAAGCTTTCTTT. It encodes CATSRGDSGGTEAFF.

The gene calls are TRBV13 and TRBJ1-4; D perhaps matches TRBD1 (5 bases). Deletions cut 5 bases from V and 7 bases from J, with 14 bases between. Germline CDR1 and CDR2: PRHDT and FYEKMQ (reference sequence). There are 14 residues in the CDR3. The CDR3 nucleotides read TGTGCCAGCAGCCCGAGGGGAGGGAGTGAAAAACTGTTTTTT. This sequence encodes CASSPRGGSEKLFF.